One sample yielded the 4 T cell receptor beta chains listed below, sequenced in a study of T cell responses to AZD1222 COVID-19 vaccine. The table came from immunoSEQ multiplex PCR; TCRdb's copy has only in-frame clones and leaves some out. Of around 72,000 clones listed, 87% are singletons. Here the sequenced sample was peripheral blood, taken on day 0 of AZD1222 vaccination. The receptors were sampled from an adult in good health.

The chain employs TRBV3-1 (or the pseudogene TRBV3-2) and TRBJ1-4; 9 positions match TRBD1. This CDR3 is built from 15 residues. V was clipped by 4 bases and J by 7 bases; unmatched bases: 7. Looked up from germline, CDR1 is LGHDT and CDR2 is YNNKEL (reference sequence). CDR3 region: CASSLSTGGGEKLFF. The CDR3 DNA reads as TGTGCCAGCAGCCTTAGTACAGGGGGCGGTGAAAAACTGTTTTTT.

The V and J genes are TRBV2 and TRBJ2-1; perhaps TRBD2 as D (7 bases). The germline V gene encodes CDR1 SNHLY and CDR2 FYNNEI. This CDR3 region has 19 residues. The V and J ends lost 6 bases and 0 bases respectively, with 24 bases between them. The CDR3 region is CASRRGGGDGRGSYNEQFF. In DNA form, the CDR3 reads TGTGCCAGCAGGCGAGGGGGAGGGGACGGACGGGGCTCCTACAATGAGCAGTTCTTC.

The DNA of the CDR3 is TGTGCCAGTAGTATCCTAGGGCAGACCGAAGCTTTCTTT. Translation gives CASSILGQTEAFF. The J gene is TRBJ1-1, the V gene TRBV19, with D unclear. Trimming pared 3 bases from V and 8 bases from J, leaving 13 bases between. CDR3 size: 13 residues. The germline gives CDR1 LNHDA, CDR2 SQIVND (reference sequence).

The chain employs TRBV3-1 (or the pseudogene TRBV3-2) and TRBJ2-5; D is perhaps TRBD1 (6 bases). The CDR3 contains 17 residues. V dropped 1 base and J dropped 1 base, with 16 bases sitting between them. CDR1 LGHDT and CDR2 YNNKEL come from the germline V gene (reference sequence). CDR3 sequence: CASSQGVAQGFQETQYF. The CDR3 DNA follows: TGTGCCAGCAGCCAAGGCGTGGCACAGGGATTCCAAGAGACCCAGTACTTC.